This is a list of T cell receptor beta chains from one sample in a study of radiation and T cells in renal cell carcinoma. Produced via immunoSEQ multiplex PCR; TCRdb's table is partial and in-frame only. The sample consists of about 150,000 clones, approximately 90% of them appearing once. The sequencing here drew on blood, taken from a patient whose treatment included radiotherapy and nephrectomy. The receptors were gathered from a woman aged 70-85 years with renal cell carcinoma. Each CDR3 is given with its conserved first and last residue. The order of the fields is CDR3 length, V gene, CDR3 protein.

CDR3 length: 16; V gene: TRBV15; CDR3 protein: CATSRGDRASFDEQYF
CDR3 length: 16; V gene: TRBV9; CDR3 protein: CASSPRGSRGTDTQYF
CDR3 length: 17; V gene: TRBV5-1; CDR3 protein: CASSLASLRQRNTEAFF
CDR3 length: 15; V gene: TRBV7-2; CDR3 protein: CASSSQGAENSPLHF
CDR3 length: 12; V gene: TRBV6-5; CDR3 protein: CASSYRGDEQFF
CDR3 length: 15; V gene: TRBV7-9; CDR3 protein: CASSPSGGRKQPQHF
CDR3 length: 12; V gene: TRBV29-1; CDR3 protein: CSVAWTAYGYTF
CDR3 length: 14; V gene: TRBV5-4; CDR3 protein: CASSSRGGNTEAFF
CDR3 length: 13; V gene: TRBV7-2; CDR3 protein: CASGDTFGDTQYF
CDR3 length: 17; V gene: TRBV4-3; CDR3 protein: CASSQWARTALEGEQYF
CDR3 length: 12; V gene: TRBV7-8; CDR3 protein: CASSLYADTQYF
CDR3 length: 13; V gene: TRBV30; CDR3 protein: CACNKGAGNTIYF
CDR3 length: 13; V gene: TRBV5-1; CDR3 protein: CASSRDSTTEAFF
CDR3 length: 11; V gene: TRBV5-1; CDR3 protein: CASSLGVTQYF
CDR3 length: 16; V gene: TRBV11-2; CDR3 protein: CASSLRQGQGRETQYF
CDR3 length: 14; V gene: TRBV5-1; CDR3 protein: CASSLGHSTDTQYF
CDR3 length: 14; V gene: TRBV18; CDR3 protein: CASLGTGGHQPQHF
CDR3 length: 15; V gene: TRBV7-2; CDR3 protein: CASSLVGLNTGELFF
CDR3 length: 14; V gene: TRBV11-2; CDR3 protein: CASSLGADLYGYTF
CDR3 length: 14; V gene: TRBV29-1; CDR3 protein: CSVRDSYSNQPQHF
CDR3 length: 13; V gene: TRBV5-1; CDR3 protein: CASSGGQNYGYTF
CDR3 length: 17; V gene: TRBV5-4; CDR3 protein: CASSLWGAGTGTEKLFF
CDR3 length: 16; V gene: TRBV5-6; CDR3 protein: CASSDRTGGFYNEQFF
CDR3 length: 15; V gene: TRBV18; CDR3 protein: CASSPGGNSNQPQHF